What follows are 25 T cell receptor beta chains derived from one specimen sequenced in a study of CD8+ T cells in alopecia areata. Isolated RNA was reverse transcribed into cDNA used as the sequencing template. Produced via immunoSEQ multiplex PCR; TCRdb's table is partial and in-frame only. This sample has roughly 130,000 clones; 58% occur once, and the top ten carry less than 5.5%. Material: CD4+ T cells sorted from blood, obtained at week 0. The receptor source for this set is a human donor with alopecia areata.

The chain uses TRBV5-6 and TRBJ2-1, with D possibly being TRBD2 (5 bases). The CDR3 is made up of 12 amino acids. CDR1 is SGHDT, CDR2 YYEEEE, per germline. Trimming pared 0 bases from V and 9 bases from J, leaving 7 bases between. This CDR3 is CASSLERGEQFF. The CDR3 DNA sequence: TGTGCCAGCAGCTTGGAACGGGGTGAGCAGTTCTTC. Complete variable domain (other parts from reference TRBV5-6 and TRBJ2-1): DAGVTQSPTHLIKTRGQQVTLRCSPKSGHDTVSWYQQALGQGPQFIFQYYEEEERQRGNFPDRFSGHQFPNYSSELNVNALLLGDSALYLCASSLERGEQFFGPGTRLTVL.

V is TRBV12-2 and J is TRBJ2-5; TRBD2 is the table's D call and was not checked against the DNA. TRBV12-2 is a recognized pseudogene. The CDR3 totals 16 residues. The CDR3 region is CASRSPGLPIQETQYF. CDR3 coding DNA: TGTGCAAGTCGCTCCCCGGGACTTCCGATCCAAGAGACCCAGTACTTC.

This clone has just a few counts. The chain couples TRBV5-6 to TRBJ2-7, with D hard to call. Germline-derived CDR1 and CDR2 are SGHDT and YYEEEE. V lost 5 bases and J lost 2, with 11 bases in between. This CDR3 contains 13 residues. The CDR3 loop is CASSSDGPYEQYF. CDR3 coding DNA: TGTGCCAGCAGTTCGGACGGACCCTACGAGCAGTACTTC.

The chain employs TRBV11-3 and TRBJ2-5; a possible D gene is TRBD1 (6 bases). There are 15 residues in the CDR3. The ends were cut back, 5 bases at V and 5 bases at J, with 18 bases in the middle. Germline V gives CDR1 SGHNT, CDR2 YENEEA. CDR3 coding DNA: TGTGCCAGCAGCCGTGGTGGGGGCCGGTTGGAGACCCAGTACTTC. As protein: CASSRGGGRLETQYF. Full variable domain (outside the CDR3, taken from reference TRBV11-3 and TRBJ2-5): EAGVVQSPRYKIIEKKQPVAFWCNPISGHNTLYWYLQNLGQGPELLIRYENEEAVDDSQLPKDRFSAERLKGVDSTLKIQPAELGDSAVYLCASSRGGGRLETQYFGPGTRLLVL.

This chain joins TRBV6-6 and TRBJ1-1; possibly TRBD1 for D (5 bases). V lost 5 bases to trimming and J lost 5 bases, with 15 bases between them. The CDR3 consists of 14 residues. Germline CDR1 MNHNY, CDR2 SVGAGI (reference sequence). The CDR3 protein is CASSVTSGGTEAFF. CDR3 nucleotides: TGTGCCAGCAGTGTGACATCGGGGGGGACTGAAGCTTTCTTT.

This clone was recorded once. This chain joins TRBV7-9 and TRBJ1-5; D is unclear. The CDR3 has 12 amino acids. Germline assignment: CDR1 SEHNR and CDR2 FQNEAQ (reference sequence). V was trimmed by 4 bases and J by 7 bases, leaving 8 bases between them. Written as DNA, the CDR3 is TGTGCCAGCAGCTCTTTCGCCCAGCCCCAGCATTTT. It translates to CASSSFAQPQHF.

Only one count was recorded for this clone. This same CDR3 is encoded by further DNA sequences in the sample. The chain employs TRBV6-5 and TRBJ1-2; 7 nucleotides line up with TRBD1. This CDR3 is built from 14 residues. CDR1 and CDR2 (germline): MNHEY, SVGAGI. V was clipped by 0 bases and J by 2 bases; unmatched bases: 0. CDR3 DNA sequence: TGTGCCAGCAGTTACTCGACAGGGAACTATGGCTACACCTTC. It specifies CASSYSTGNYGYTF.

This clone was found a few times. J is TRBJ2-5 and V is TRBV29-1, with 8 nucleotides matching TRBD1. CDR3 length: 15 residues. V dropped 3 bases and J dropped 1; count of bases not matched to a gene: 7. Germline V CDR1 and CDR2: SQVTM, ANQGSEA. The CDR3 protein is CSVDTRDRPQETQYF. The CDR3 DNA reads TGCAGCGTTGATACCCGGGACAGGCCCCAAGAGACCCAGTACTTC.

The rearrangement uses TRBV7-2 and TRBJ2-7; tentatively, D is TRBD2 (5 bases). Germline V gene data show CDR1 as SGHTA and CDR2 as FQGNSA. This CDR3 contains 15 residues. The germline V and J ends were trimmed by 3 bases and 2 bases, with 14 bases remaining between them. CDR3 sequence: CASSFVAGDTYEQYF. CDR3 bases: TGTGCCAGCAGCTTCGTCGCCGGGGATACCTACGAGCAGTACTTC.

CDR3: CASSYTGGSEQYF. As DNA, the CDR3 is TGTGCCAGCAGTTACACAGGGGGTAGCGAGCAGTACTTC. The V call is TRBV6-6, the J call TRBJ2-7; TRBD1 agrees at 8 bases. V lost 2 bases, J lost 6 bases, and 3 bases stayed unmatched. The length of the CDR3 is 13 residues. Per germline, CDR1 MNHNY and CDR2 SVGAGI (reference sequence).

This clone was detected a few times. The genes are TRBV7-8 and TRBJ1-5; a weak D match, TRBD1 (6 bases). CDR1 is SGHVS and CDR2 is FQNEAQ in the germline V gene. This CDR3 has 16 amino acids. Trimming stripped 1 base from V and 5 bases from J, with 15 bases between. CDR3 loop: CASSLVAVGGDQPQHF. CDR3 DNA: TGTGCCAGCAGCTTAGTAGCGGTGGGGGGCGATCAGCCCCAGCATTTT. Supplemented by reference TRBV7-8 and TRBJ1-5, the full variable domain reads GAGVSQSPRYKVAKRGQDVALRCDPISGHVSLFWYQQALGQGPEFLTYFQNEAQLDKSGLPSDRFFAERPEGSVSTLKIQRTQQEDSAVYLCASSLVAVGGDQPQHFGDGTRLSIL.

This clone was observed a handful of times. This rearrangement joins TRBV29-1 to TRBJ2-1; either TRBD1 or TRBD2 may fit D (6 bases each). V dropped 7 bases and J dropped 8 bases, with 27 bases sitting between them. Germline CDR1 SQVTM, CDR2 ANQGSEA. CDR3 length: 16 amino acids. CDR3 DNA: TGCAGCGCCTTTGGTGGCCGGGGGCTCCTTGGTGATGAGCAGTTCTTC. It specifies CSAFGGRGLLGDEQFF.

This clone has a single count. The genes are TRBV7-6 and TRBJ1-6, with 9 bases identical to TRBD1. Germline lookup yields CDR1 SGHVS and CDR2 FNYEAQ. The junction had 12 bases not matched to a gene; V was cut back by 5 bases and J by 10 bases. This CDR3 is 16 amino acids long. In DNA, the CDR3 is TGTGCCAGCAGCCCACTACAGGGGGCAAGGGGCTCACCCCTCCACTTT. Translating it yields CASSPLQGARGSPLHF.

The V call is TRBV19, the J call TRBJ2-5, with a weak D call TRBD2 (5 bases). From germline, CDR1 is LNHDA and CDR2 SQIVND (reference sequence). CDR3 length: 20 amino acids. V lost 1 base to trimming and J lost 5 bases, with 29 bases between them. The CDR3 coding sequence is TGTGCCAGTAGTATAGGGGTATCGGGCTTCGTTGGCGGCTCGGGGGAGACCCAGTACTTC. It encodes CASSIGVSGFVGGSGETQYF.

This clone was observed a handful of times. CDR3 sequence: CASSYRASNSPLHF. CDR3 coding DNA: TGTGCCAGCAGTTACAGGGCTTCAAATTCACCCCTCCACTTT. V is TRBV6-5 and J is TRBJ1-6; no definite D call. Germline V gene data show CDR1 as MNHEY and CDR2 as SVGAGI. V lost 2 bases and J lost 7, with 9 bases in between. This CDR3 has 14 residues.

This clone was seen a few times. The rearrangement joins TRBV11-2 to TRBJ2-1, with a tentative D call TRBD2 (5 bases). CDR1 and CDR2 from the germline V gene are SGHAT and FQNNGV. V lost 5 bases and J 5 bases, leaving 7 bases between the germline ends. The CDR3 loop spans 12 amino acids. This CDR3 reads CASSRSDNEQFF. The CDR3 nucleotides read TGTGCCAGCAGCCGTAGCGACAATGAGCAGTTCTTC.

This rearrangement joins TRBV4-1 to TRBJ2-3; no definite D call. Germline V CDR1 and CDR2: MGHRA, YSYEKL. The V end was cut by 1 base, the J end by 0 bases, with 5 bases between. The CDR3 extends over 14 amino acids. The CDR3 sequence is CASSQVSSTDTQYF. CDR3 sequence (DNA): TGCGCCAGCAGCCAAGTCTCTAGCACAGATACGCAGTATTTT.

The V gene is TRBV9, the J gene TRBJ2-6; TRBD2 is a possible D gene (5 bases). CDR1 is SGDLS, CDR2 YYNGEE, per germline. V was cut by 3 bases and J by 0 bases, with 10 bases left in between. The CDR3 length is 16 residues. CDR3 in DNA: TGTGCCAGCAGCGCCGAGGGTCGCTCTGGGGCCAACGTCCTGACTTTC. Translated, it gives CASSAEGRSGANVLTF.

The rearrangement joins TRBV7-2 to TRBJ2-5; tentatively, D is TRBD1 or TRBD2 (5 bases each). V was trimmed by 5 bases and J by 7 bases, leaving 17 bases between them. Germline lookup yields CDR1 SGHTA and CDR2 FQGNSA. CDR3 length: 14 amino acids. CDR3 coding DNA: TGTGCCAGCAGCCTCTCCCGGGACCTTATGACCCAGTACTTC. Residues: CASSLSRDLMTQYF. Together with reference TRBV7-2 and TRBJ2-5, the CDR3 gives the full variable domain: GAGVSQSPSNKVTEKGKDVELRCDPISGHTALYWYRQSLGQGLEFLIYFQGNSAPDKSGLPSDRFSAERTGGSVSTLTIQRTQQEDSAVYLCASSLSRDLMTQYFGPGTRLLVL.

V is TRBV7-2 and J is TRBJ2-3, with a weak D call TRBD1 (5 bases). Trimming removed 1 base from V and 7 bases from J, with 9 bases in between. The CDR3 extends over 13 amino acids. CDR1 and CDR2 (germline): SGHTA, FQGNSA. CDR3 in DNA: TGTGCCAGCAGCTTAGAACCAGGGAATACGCAGTATTTT. This translates into CASSLEPGNTQYF.

The chain combines TRBV4-1 with TRBJ2-1; TRBD1 or TRBD2 may be the D gene (5 bases each). Trimming pared 3 bases from V and 4 bases from J, leaving 13 bases between. There are 15 residues in the CDR3. Germline V gene lookup returns CDR1 MGHRA and CDR2 YSYEKL. CDR3 loop: CASSHPGRSYNEQFF. The CDR3 coding sequence is TGCGCCAGCAGCCACCCGGGACGGAGTTACAATGAGCAGTTCTTC.

This clone occurred a few times. The CDR3 is CASSQAAGGLRAYEQYF. The CDR3, as DNA: TGTGCCAGCAGCCAAGCGGCAGGGGGACTTCGGGCCTACGAGCAGTACTTC. The chain carries TRBV14 and TRBJ2-7, with D possibly being TRBD1 (7 bases). Germline V gene data show CDR1 as SGHDN and CDR2 as FVKESK. This CDR3 spans 17 amino acids. Trimming removed 1 base from V and 2 bases from J, with 18 bases in between.

This clone was seen more than once but under ten times. The chain couples TRBV29-1 to TRBJ1-5; D is uncertain. CDR3 length: 12 residues. Germline lookup yields CDR1 SQVTM and CDR2 ANQGSEA. V dropped 7 bases and J dropped 6 bases, with 13 bases sitting between them. The CDR3 coding sequence is TGCAGCGCTACGGAGTGGGGTCAGCCCCAGCATTTT. Translated, it gives CSATEWGQPQHF.

This rearrangement joins TRBV5-1 to TRBJ2-7, with D possibly TRBD1 on 5 matching bases. V lost 4 bases to trimming and J lost 2 bases, with 13 bases between them. Germline assignment: CDR1 SGHRS and CDR2 YFSETQ. This CDR3 is 14 amino acids long. As DNA, the CDR3 is TGCGCCAGCAGCCCGACGACAGCAGCCTACGAGCAGTACTTC. It is translated as CASSPTTAAYEQYF.

The genes are TRBV27 and TRBJ1-2; D perhaps matches TRBD1 (5 bases). The CDR3 contains 13 residues. V gave up 4 bases and J gave up 3 bases, with 9 bases separating them. Germline CDR1 MNHEY, CDR2 SMNVEV (reference sequence). The CDR3 protein is CASSSTVYYGYTF. CDR3 bases: TGTGCCAGCAGTTCGACAGTCTACTATGGCTACACCTTC.